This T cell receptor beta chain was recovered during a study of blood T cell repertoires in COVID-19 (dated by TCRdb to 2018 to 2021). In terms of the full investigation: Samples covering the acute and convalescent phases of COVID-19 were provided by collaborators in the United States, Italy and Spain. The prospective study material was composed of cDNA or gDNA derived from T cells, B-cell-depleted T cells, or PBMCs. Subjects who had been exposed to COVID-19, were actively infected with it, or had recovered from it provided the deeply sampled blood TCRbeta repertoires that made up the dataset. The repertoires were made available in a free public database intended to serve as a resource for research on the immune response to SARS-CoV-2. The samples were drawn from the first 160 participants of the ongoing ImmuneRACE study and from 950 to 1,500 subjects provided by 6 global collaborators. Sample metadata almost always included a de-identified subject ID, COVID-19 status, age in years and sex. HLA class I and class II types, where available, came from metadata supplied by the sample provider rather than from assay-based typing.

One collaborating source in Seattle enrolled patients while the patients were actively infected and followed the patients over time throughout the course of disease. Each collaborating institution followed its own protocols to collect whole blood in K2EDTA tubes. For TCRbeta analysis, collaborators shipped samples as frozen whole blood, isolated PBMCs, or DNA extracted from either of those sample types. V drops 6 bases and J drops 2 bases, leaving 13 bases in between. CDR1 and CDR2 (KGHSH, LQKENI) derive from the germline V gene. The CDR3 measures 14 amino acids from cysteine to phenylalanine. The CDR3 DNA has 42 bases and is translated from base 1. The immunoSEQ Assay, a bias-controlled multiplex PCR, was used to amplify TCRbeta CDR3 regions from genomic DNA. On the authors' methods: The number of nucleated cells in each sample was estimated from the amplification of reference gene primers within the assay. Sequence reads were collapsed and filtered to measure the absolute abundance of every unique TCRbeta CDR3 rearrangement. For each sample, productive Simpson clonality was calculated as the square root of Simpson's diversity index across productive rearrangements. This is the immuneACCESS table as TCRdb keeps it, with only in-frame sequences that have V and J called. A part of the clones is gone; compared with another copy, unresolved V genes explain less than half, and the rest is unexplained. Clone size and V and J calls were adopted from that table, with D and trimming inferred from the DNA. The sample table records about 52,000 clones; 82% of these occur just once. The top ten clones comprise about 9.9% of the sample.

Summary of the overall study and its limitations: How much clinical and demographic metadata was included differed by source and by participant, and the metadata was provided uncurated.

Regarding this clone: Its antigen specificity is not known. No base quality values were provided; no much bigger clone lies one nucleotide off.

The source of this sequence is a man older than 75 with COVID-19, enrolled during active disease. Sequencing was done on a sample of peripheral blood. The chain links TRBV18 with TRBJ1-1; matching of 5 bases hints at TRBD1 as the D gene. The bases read TGTGCCAGCTCCCAAGACAGAGTAAACACTGAAGCTTTCTTT. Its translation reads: CASSQDRVNTEAFF. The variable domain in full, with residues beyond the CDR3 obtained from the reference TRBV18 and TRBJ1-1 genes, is NAGVMQNPRHLVRRRGQEARLRCSPMKGHSHVYWYRQLPEEGLKFMVYLQKENIIDESGMPKERFSAEFPKEGPSILRIQQVVRGDSAAYFCASSQDRVNTEAFFGQGTRLTVV.